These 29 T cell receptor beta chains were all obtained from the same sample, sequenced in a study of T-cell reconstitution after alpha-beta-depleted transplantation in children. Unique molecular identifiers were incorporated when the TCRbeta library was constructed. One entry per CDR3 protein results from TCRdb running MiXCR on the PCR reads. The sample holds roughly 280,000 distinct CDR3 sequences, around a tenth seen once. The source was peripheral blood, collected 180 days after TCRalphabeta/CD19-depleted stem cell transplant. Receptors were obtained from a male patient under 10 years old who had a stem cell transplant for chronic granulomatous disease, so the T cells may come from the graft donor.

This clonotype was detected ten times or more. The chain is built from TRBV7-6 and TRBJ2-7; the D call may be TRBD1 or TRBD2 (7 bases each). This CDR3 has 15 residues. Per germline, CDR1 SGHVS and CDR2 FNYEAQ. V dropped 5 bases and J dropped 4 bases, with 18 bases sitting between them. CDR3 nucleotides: TGTGCCAGCAGCAACGAAGCGGGACAGAGATACGAGCAGTACTTC. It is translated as CASSNEAGQRYEQYF.

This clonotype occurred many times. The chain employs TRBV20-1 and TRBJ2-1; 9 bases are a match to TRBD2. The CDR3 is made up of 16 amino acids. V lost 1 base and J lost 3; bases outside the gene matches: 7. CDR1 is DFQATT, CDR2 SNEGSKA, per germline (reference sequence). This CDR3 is CSARGVAGDRYNEQFF. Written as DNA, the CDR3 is TGCAGTGCTAGAGGCGTAGCGGGAGATCGCTACAATGAGCAGTTCTTC.

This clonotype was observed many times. CDR3 in DNA: TGTGCCAGCAGCTTGAGCAGGGGGACTGAAGCTTTCTTT. It is translated as CASSLSRGTEAFF. This chain joins TRBV7-2 and TRBJ1-1; 7 bases are a match to TRBD1. With 3 bases clipped from V and 5 bases from J, the junction kept 3 bases outside the gene matches. From germline, CDR1 is SGHTA and CDR2 FQGNSA. The CDR3 is 13 residues long.

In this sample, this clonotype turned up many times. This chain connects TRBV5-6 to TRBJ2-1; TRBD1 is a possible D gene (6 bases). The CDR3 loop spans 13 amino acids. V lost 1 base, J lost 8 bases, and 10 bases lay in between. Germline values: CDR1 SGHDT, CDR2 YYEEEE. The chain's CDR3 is CASSLYRVDEQFF. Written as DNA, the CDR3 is TGTGCCAGCAGCTTGTACAGGGTCGATGAGCAGTTCTTC.

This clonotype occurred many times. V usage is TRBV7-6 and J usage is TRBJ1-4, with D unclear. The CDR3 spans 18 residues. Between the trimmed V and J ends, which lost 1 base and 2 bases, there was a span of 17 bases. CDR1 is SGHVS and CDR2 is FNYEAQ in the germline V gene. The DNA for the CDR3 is TGTGCCAGCAGCTTAGGATGGGCCCGGTCGGGGACTAATGAAAAACTGTTTTTT. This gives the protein CASSLGWARSGTNEKLFF.

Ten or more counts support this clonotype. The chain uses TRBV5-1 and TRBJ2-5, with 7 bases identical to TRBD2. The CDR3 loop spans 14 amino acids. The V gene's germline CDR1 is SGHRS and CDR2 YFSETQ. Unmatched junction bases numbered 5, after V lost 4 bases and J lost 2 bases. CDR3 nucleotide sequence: TGCGCCAGCAGCGGGGGACTACGGCAAGAGACCCAGTACTTC. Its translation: CASSGGLRQETQYF.

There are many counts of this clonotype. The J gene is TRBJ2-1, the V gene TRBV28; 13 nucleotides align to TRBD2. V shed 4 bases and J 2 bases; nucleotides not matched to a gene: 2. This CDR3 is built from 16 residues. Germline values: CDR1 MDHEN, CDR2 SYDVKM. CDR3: CASSSGTSGAYNEQFF. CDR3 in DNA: TGTGCCAGCAGTTCCGGGACTAGCGGGGCCTACAATGAGCAGTTCTTC.

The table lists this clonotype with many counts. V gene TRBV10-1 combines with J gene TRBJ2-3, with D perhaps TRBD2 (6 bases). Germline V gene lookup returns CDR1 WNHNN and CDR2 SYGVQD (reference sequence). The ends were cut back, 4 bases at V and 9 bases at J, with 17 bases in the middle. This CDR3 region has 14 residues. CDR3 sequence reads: CASSAISGRWTQYF. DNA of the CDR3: TGCGCCAGCAGTGCGATTAGCGGCCGGTGGACGCAGTATTTT.

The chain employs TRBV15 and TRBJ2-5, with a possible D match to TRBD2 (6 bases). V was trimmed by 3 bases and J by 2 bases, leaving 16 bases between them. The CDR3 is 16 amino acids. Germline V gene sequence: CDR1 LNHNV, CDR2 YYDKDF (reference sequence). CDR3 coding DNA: TGTGCCACCAGCAGCCTAGCGAGAGATATTCAAGAGACCCAGTACTTC. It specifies CATSSLARDIQETQYF.

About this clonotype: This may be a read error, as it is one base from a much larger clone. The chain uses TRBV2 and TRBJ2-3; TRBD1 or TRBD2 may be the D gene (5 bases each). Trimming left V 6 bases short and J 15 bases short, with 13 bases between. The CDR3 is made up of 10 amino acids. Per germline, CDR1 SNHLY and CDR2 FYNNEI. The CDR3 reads CASRGDLHYF. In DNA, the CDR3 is TGTGCCAGCAGGGGGGACCTGCATTATTTT.

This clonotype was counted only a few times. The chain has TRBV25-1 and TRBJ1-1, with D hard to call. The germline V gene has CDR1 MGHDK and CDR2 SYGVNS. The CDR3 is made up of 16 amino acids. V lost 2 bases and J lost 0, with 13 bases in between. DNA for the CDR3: TGTGCCAGCAGTGAAGAGGGATACGGAATGAACACTGAAGCTTTCTTT. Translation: CASSEEGYGMNTEAFF. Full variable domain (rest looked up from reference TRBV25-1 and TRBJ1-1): EADIYQTPRYLVIGTGKKITLECSQTMGHDKMYWYQQDPGMELHLIHYSYGVNSTEKGDLSSESTVSRIRTEHFPLTLESARPSHTSQYLCASSEEGYGMNTEAFFGQGTRLTVV.

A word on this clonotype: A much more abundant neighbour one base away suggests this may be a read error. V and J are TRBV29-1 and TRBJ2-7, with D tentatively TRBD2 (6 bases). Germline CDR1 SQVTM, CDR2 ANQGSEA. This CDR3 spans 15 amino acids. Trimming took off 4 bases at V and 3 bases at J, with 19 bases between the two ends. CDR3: CSVGIADSVYYEQYF. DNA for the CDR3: TGCAGCGTTGGAATAGCGGACTCCGTTTACTACGAGCAGTACTTC.

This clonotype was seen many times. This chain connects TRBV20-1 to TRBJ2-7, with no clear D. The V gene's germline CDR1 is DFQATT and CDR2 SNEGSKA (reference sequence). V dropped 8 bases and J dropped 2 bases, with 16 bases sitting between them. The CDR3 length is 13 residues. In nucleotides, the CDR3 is TGCAGTCCTTCGGACGATCAAACCTACGAGCAGTACTTC. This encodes CSPSDDQTYEQYF.

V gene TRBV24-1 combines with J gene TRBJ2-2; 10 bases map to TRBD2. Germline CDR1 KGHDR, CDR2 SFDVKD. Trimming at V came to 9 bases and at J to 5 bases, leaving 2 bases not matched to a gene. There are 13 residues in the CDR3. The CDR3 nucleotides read TGTGCCACCCAGCGGGAGGGGACCGGGGAGCTGTTTTTT. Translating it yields CATQREGTGELFF.

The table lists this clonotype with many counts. The CDR3 DNA reads as TGTGCCAGCAGTCGTCGGACAAGTTATGGCTACACCTTC. Protein sequence: CASSRRTSYGYTF. V is TRBV12-3 or TRBV12-4 and J is TRBJ1-2; possibly TRBD1 for D (5 bases). CDR3 length equals 13 residues. The V end was cut by 5 bases, the J end by 5 bases, with 12 bases between.

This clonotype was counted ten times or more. The CDR3 reads CASSDAGEEDTQYF. The CDR3 DNA is TGCGCCAGCAGTGATGCGGGAGAGGAAGATACGCAGTATTTT. The rearrangement uses TRBV10-1 and TRBJ2-3; TRBD2 matches at 7 bases. The ends lost 3 bases at V and 5 bases at J; junction bases unmatched: 5. Germline assignment: CDR1 WNHNN and CDR2 SYGVQD (reference sequence). The CDR3 length is 14 residues.

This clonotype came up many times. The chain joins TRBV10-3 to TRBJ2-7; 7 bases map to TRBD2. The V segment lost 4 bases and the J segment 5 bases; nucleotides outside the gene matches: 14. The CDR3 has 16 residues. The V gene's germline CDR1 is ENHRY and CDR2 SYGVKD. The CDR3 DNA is TGTGCCATCAGTGGTTCCGAAGGGAGGGGCTCTCACGAGCAGTACTTC. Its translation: CAISGSEGRGSHEQYF.

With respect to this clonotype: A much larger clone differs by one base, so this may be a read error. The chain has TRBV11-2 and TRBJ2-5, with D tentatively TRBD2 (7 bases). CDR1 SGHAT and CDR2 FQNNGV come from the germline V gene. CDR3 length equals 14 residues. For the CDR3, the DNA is TGTGCCAGCAGCTCGGGGGGCTACCAAAAGACCCAGTACTTC. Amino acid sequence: CASSSGGYQKTQYF.

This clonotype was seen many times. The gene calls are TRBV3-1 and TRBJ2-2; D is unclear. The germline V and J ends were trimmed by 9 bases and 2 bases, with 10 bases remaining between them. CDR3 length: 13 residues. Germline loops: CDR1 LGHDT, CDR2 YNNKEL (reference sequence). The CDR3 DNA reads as TGTGCCAGTCGGGCGGAAAACACCGGGGAGCTGTTTTTT. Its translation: CASRAENTGELFF.

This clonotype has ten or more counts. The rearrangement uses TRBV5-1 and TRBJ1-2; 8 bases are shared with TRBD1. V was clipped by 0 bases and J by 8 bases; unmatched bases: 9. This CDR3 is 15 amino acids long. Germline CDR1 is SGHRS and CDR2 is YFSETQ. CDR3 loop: CASSLGGQGPRGYTF. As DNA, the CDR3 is TGCGCCAGCAGCTTGGGAGGACAGGGCCCGCGCGGCTACACCTTC.

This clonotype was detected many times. CDR3 residues: CSATTGTSGGITDTQYF. The CDR3, as DNA: TGCAGTGCCACAACCGGGACTAGCGGGGGCATCACAGATACGCAGTATTTT. This chain joins TRBV20-1 and TRBJ2-3; 14 nucleotides align to TRBD2. CDR1 and CDR2 (germline): DFQATT, SNEGSKA (reference sequence). The ends lost 6 bases at V and 2 bases at J; junction bases unmatched: 10. The CDR3 contains 17 residues.

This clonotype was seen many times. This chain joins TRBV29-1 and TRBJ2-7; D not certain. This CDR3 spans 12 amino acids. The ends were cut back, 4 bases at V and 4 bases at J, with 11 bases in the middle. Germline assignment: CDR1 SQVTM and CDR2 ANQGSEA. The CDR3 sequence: CSVAGSPYEQYF. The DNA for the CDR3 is TGCAGCGTTGCAGGCAGTCCGTACGAGCAGTACTTC.

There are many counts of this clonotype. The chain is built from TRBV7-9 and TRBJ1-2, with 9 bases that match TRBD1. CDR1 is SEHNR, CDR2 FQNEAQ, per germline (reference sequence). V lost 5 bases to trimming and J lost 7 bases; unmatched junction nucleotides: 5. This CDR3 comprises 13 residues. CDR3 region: CASSKQGAFGYTF. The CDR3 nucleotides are TGTGCCAGCAGCAAACAGGGGGCGTTTGGCTACACCTTC.

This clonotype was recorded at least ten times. The CDR3: CSATENRDHEQYF. The CDR3 nucleotides are TGCAGTGCCACAGAAAACAGGGATCACGAGCAGTACTTC. V gene TRBV20-1 combines with J gene TRBJ2-7, with a tentative D call TRBD1 (6 bases). The V gene's germline CDR1 is DFQATT and CDR2 SNEGSKA (reference sequence). The CDR3 contains 13 residues. V was trimmed by 6 bases and J by 5 bases, leaving 17 bases between them.

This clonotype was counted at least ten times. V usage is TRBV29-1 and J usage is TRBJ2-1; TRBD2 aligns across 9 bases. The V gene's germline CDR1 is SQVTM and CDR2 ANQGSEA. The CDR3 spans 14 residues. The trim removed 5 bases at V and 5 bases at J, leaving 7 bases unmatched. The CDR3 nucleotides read TGCAGCGTTCAACCCCTAGCGGGGCACAATGAGCAGTTCTTC. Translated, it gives CSVQPLAGHNEQFF.

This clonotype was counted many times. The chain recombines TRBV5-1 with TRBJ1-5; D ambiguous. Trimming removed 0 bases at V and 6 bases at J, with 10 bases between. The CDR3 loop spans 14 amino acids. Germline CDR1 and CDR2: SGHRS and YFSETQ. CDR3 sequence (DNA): TGCGCCAGCAGCTTGGACGGGTATGGTCAGCCCCAGCATTTT. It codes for CASSLDGYGQPQHF.

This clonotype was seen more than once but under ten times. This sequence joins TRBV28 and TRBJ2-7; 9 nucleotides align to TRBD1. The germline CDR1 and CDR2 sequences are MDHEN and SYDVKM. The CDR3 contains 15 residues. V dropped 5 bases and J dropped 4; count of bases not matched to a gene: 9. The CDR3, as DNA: TGTGCCAGCAGTCAAAGGACAGGGGCCTATTACGAGCAGTACTTC. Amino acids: CASSQRTGAYYEQYF.

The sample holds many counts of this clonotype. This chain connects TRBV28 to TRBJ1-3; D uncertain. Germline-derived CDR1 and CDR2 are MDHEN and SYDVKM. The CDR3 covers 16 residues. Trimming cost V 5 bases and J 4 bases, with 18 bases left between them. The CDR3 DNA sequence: TGTGCCAGCAGTCCATTATTCCAGGCGGGCGGAAACACCATATATTTT. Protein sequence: CASSPLFQAGGNTIYF.

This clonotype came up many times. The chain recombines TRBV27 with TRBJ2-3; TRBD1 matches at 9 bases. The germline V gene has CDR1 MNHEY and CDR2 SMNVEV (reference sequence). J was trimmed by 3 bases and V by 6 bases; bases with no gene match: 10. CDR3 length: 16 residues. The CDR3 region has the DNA TGTGCCAGCAGACAGGACAGGGGCGGTTCTACAGATACGCAGTATTTT. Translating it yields CASRQDRGGSTDTQYF.